This T cell receptor beta chain was observed in a study of cytomegalovirus exposure and HLA in healthy donors. General study results and limits: Across donors, sequencing depth was assumed by presence/absence analyses to be roughly uniform.

With regard to this clone: Its target is not known.

The study ran its PCR with 60 Vbeta and 13 Jbeta primers. Authors' methods: A later analysis tallied roughly 77 million unique TCR beta chains, approximately 11 million of them shared. This table comes from immunoSEQ multiplex PCR, and its TCRdb copy is limited to in-frame clones, with some not included. D and trimming come from the DNA, and the V and J calls and clone size come from that table. This table holds roughly 150,000 clones, approximately 85% found once. The sequenced sample consisted of PBMCs. This sequence was found in a man between 25 and 39 years old in good health and CMV-seropositive.

The CDR3 DNA reads as TGCGCCAGCAGCCAAGACTCCTCTGGGGCCAACGTCCTGACTTTC. Its translation is CASSQDSSGANVLTF. The chain has TRBV4-3 and TRBJ2-6; no reliable D call. The V gene lost 0 bases and the J gene lost 0 bases, with 3 bases spanning the gap. Germline loops: CDR1 LGHNA, CDR2 YSLEER. There are 15 residues in the CDR3.